What follows are 27 T cell receptor beta chains derived from one specimen sequenced in a study of T cells in localized non-small cell lung cancer. TCRdb's table, derived via immunoSEQ multiplex PCR, lists solely in-frame clones and lacks some. This sample has around 35,000 clones, with 93% found just once. The sequencing here drew on peripheral blood, taken before any cancer treatment. The receptors come from a female donor aged 60 or older with stage I lung adenocarcinoma.

This chain connects TRBV5-1 to TRBJ2-5; 8 bases are a match to TRBD1. CDR1 is SGHRS and CDR2 is YFSETQ in the germline V gene. J was trimmed by 1 base and V by 0 bases; bases with no gene match: 5. The CDR3 is made up of 16 amino acids. The CDR3 protein is CASSLGPQGAQETQYF. The CDR3 DNA follows: TGCGCCAGCAGCTTGGGGCCTCAGGGGGCCCAAGAGACCCAGTACTTC.

The genes are TRBV21-1 and TRBJ1-2; the table names TRBD1, a call not compared with the DNA. TRBV21-1 is a known pseudogene. The CDR3 is made up of 20 amino acids. CDR3 nucleotides: TGTGCCAGCAGCAAAAGGGGATATGCTTACCCACCTTCGAAAAGCTATGGCTACACCTTC. Protein sequence: CASSKRGYAYPPSKSYGYTF.

V gene TRBV27 combines with J gene TRBJ1-1, with D unresolved. The CDR3 is 14 amino acids. The V gene's germline CDR1 is MNHEY and CDR2 SMNVEV (reference sequence). Trimming pared 8 bases from V and 6 bases from J, leaving 19 bases between. The CDR3 reads CASCSRPSASEAFF. In nucleotides, the CDR3 is TGTGCCAGCTGCTCTAGACCTTCTGCCTCTGAAGCTTTCTTT.

CDR3 coding DNA: TGTGCCAGCAGCTCCCGAGGTTATGGCTACACCTTC. Translation: CASSSRGYGYTF. The chain joins TRBV7-2 to TRBJ1-2, with D unresolved. With 4 bases removed from V and 5 bases from J, the gap between germline ends came to 8 bases. Germline CDR1 is SGHTA and CDR2 is FQGNSA. There are 12 residues in the CDR3.

The chain combines TRBV7-2 with TRBJ2-3; D is perhaps TRBD1 or TRBD2 (5 bases each). The CDR3 is made up of 15 amino acids. Per germline, CDR1 SGHTA and CDR2 FQGNSA. Deletions cut 1 base from V and 2 bases from J, with 10 bases between. The CDR3 loop is CASSLGDGPTDTQYF. CDR3 DNA sequence: TGTGCCAGCAGCTTAGGGGACGGACCCACAGATACGCAGTATTTT.

The genes are TRBV18 and TRBJ1-4; 7 bases line up with TRBD1. CDR3 size: 17 residues. Germline-derived CDR1 and CDR2 are KGHSH and LQKENI. The V gene end was trimmed by 4 bases and the J gene end by 2 bases; junction bases not matched to a gene: 10. DNA for the CDR3: TGTGCCAGCTCACGAACGACAGGGCAGAGGACTAATGAAAAACTGTTTTTT. Its translation is CASSRTTGQRTNEKLFF.

This chain connects TRBV28 to TRBJ2-7, with a tentative D call TRBD2 (6 bases). The germline CDR1 and CDR2 sequences are MDHEN and SYDVKM. The ends were cut back, 2 bases at V and 3 bases at J, with 20 bases in the middle. The CDR3 extends over 17 amino acids. CDR3 in DNA: TGTGCCAGCAGTTTAGGGGGGTGGACCCGCCCCTTCTACGAGCAGTACTTC. Its protein product is CASSLGGWTRPFYEQYF.

This chain connects TRBV27 to TRBJ1-6; D ambiguous. This CDR3 has 16 residues. V shed 3 bases and J shed 7 bases, with 16 bases lying between them. Germline lookup yields CDR1 MNHEY and CDR2 SMNVEV (reference sequence). The DNA of the CDR3 is TGTGCCAGCAGTTTGTCTTCCCAGGCGCAAAATTCACCCCTCCACTTT. Protein sequence: CASSLSSQAQNSPLHF.

This chain joins TRBV27 and TRBJ2-1; 8 nucleotides line up with TRBD1. This CDR3 region has 16 residues. Germline values: CDR1 MNHEY, CDR2 SMNVEV (reference sequence). Trimming removed 3 bases from V and 3 bases from J; junction bases left unmatched: 7. This CDR3 is CASSFRTGKGYNEQFF. In DNA form, the CDR3 reads TGTGCCAGCAGTTTTAGGACAGGGAAAGGCTACAATGAGCAGTTCTTC.

The V call is TRBV27, the J call TRBJ1-5; maybe TRBD1 (5 bases). V lost 2 bases to trimming and J lost 2 bases, with 10 bases between them. The CDR3 is made up of 15 amino acids. Germline CDR1 and CDR2: MNHEY and SMNVEV (reference sequence). Here the CDR3 reads CASSLSGGRNQPQHF. The CDR3 bases are TGTGCCAGCAGTTTAAGCGGGGGACGCAATCAGCCCCAGCATTTT.

A few counts support this clone. The chain joins TRBV4-1 to TRBJ1-5; D is unclear. Trimming took off 4 bases at V and 2 bases at J, with 15 bases between the two ends. The germline V gene has CDR1 MGHRA and CDR2 YSYEKL. CDR3 size: 16 residues. This chain's CDR3 is CASSLRLGNGNQPQHF. The CDR3 DNA sequence: TGCGCCAGCAGCCTCCGACTGGGGAATGGCAATCAGCCCCAGCATTTT.

The CDR3 protein is CASSTGLAVYEQYF. For the CDR3, the DNA is TGTGCCAGCAGCACGGGACTAGCGGTCTACGAGCAGTACTTC. This rearrangement joins TRBV9 to TRBJ2-7; 11 nucleotides line up with TRBD2. The CDR3 sequence is 14 residues long. The V segment lost 4 bases and the J segment 3 bases; nucleotides outside the gene matches: 3. Looked up from germline, CDR1 is SGDLS and CDR2 is YYNGEE.

This chain joins TRBV11-3 and TRBJ2-2; D is undetermined. Looked up from germline, CDR1 is SGHNT and CDR2 is YENEEA. Trimming stripped 0 bases from V and 4 bases from J, with 12 bases between. CDR3 length: 16 amino acids. The CDR3 region is CASSLDKASFTGELFF. The CDR3 coding sequence is TGTGCCAGCAGCTTAGATAAGGCCAGCTTCACCGGGGAGCTGTTTTTT. The full variable domain, completed using reference TRBV11-3 and TRBJ2-2, is EAGVVQSPRYKIIEKKQPVAFWCNPISGHNTLYWYLQNLGQGPELLIRYENEEAVDDSQLPKDRFSAERLKGVDSTLKIQPAELGDSAVYLCASSLDKASFTGELFFGEGSRLTVL.

This chain uses TRBV2 with TRBJ2-2, with D maybe TRBD1 (6 bases). V gave up 3 bases and J gave up 4 bases, with 6 bases separating them. CDR1 and CDR2 from the germline V gene are SNHLY and FYNNEI. This CDR3 is built from 13 residues. CDR3 residues: CASSDRGTGELFF. CDR3 coding DNA: TGTGCCAGCAGTGACAGGGGCACCGGGGAGCTGTTTTTT.

V gene TRBV27 combines with J gene TRBJ1-2; no reliable D call. V lost 0 bases, J lost 2 bases, and 10 bases lay in between. The length of the CDR3 is 15 residues. Germline V gene lookup returns CDR1 MNHEY and CDR2 SMNVEV (reference sequence). CDR3: CASSLSTDANYGYTF. The DNA for the CDR3 is TGTGCCAGCAGTTTATCCACAGATGCAAACTATGGCTACACCTTC.

The chain combines TRBV7-9 with TRBJ2-5; D is possibly TRBD2 (6 bases). The CDR3 contains 15 residues. Trimming took 5 bases from V and 3 from J, leaving 16 bases between them. Germline V lookup: CDR1 SEHNR, CDR2 FQNEAQ (reference sequence). The CDR3 DNA follows: TGTGCCAGCAGCCCTGCTTGGGGGGAAAAAGAGACCCAGTACTTC. Protein product: CASSPAWGEKETQYF.

The rearrangement joins TRBV5-1 to TRBJ2-5; D unclear. The CDR3 has 14 residues. Trimming stripped 0 bases from V and 1 base from J, with 7 bases between. Germline V gene sequence: CDR1 SGHRS, CDR2 YFSETQ. CDR3 DNA sequence: TGCGCCAGCAGCTTGGGAGTCCGCCAAGAGACCCAGTACTTC. Its protein is CASSLGVRQETQYF.

V usage is TRBV30 and J usage is TRBJ2-3; D remains ambiguous. The germline V and J ends were trimmed by 0 bases and 6 bases, with 7 bases remaining between them. The CDR3 runs to 12 residues. The V gene's germline CDR1 is GTSNPN and CDR2 SVGIG (reference sequence). The CDR3 region is CAWSVGWDTQYF. The CDR3 DNA sequence: TGTGCCTGGAGTGTAGGGTGGGATACGCAGTATTTT.

J is TRBJ1-5 and V is TRBV7-9; 11 nucleotides match TRBD1. The junction had 7 bases not matched to a gene; V was cut back by 5 bases and J by 4 bases. In germline, CDR1 is SEHNR, CDR2 FQNEAQ (reference sequence). CDR3 size: 16 residues. DNA of the CDR3: TGTGCCAGCAGCGGCTGGGACAGGGGGAGGAATCAGCCCCAGCATTTT. Residues: CASSGWDRGRNQPQHF.

By share of the sample, this clone is hyperexpanded. This chain uses TRBV21-1 with TRBJ1-5; TRBD1, as called in the table, went unchecked against the DNA. TRBV21-1 is recorded as a pseudogene. The CDR3 runs to 14 residues. The CDR3 here is CASSKGTVNQPQHF. The CDR3 nucleotides are TGTGCCAGCAGCAAAGGGACAGTAAATCAGCCCCAGCATTTT.

The chain combines TRBV6-5 with TRBJ2-1; D is uncertain. With 0 bases removed from V and 9 bases from J, the gap between germline ends came to 15 bases. The germline V gene encodes CDR1 MNHEY and CDR2 SVGAGI. The CDR3 has 15 amino acids. CDR3 DNA sequence: TGTGCCAGCAGTTACTCAAGGTTGCTGGGTTCTGAGCAGTTCTTC. It encodes CASSYSRLLGSEQFF.

The chain has TRBV28 and TRBJ1-2, with TRBD1 matching over 7 bases. V dropped 4 bases and J dropped 0; count of bases not matched to a gene: 5. CDR1 MDHEN and CDR2 SYDVKM come from the germline V gene. This CDR3 comprises 15 residues. The CDR3 nucleotides read TGTGCCAGCAGTTGGGGACAGCCAGCTAACTATGGCTACACCTTC. Its translation: CASSWGQPANYGYTF.

The chain joins TRBV6-5 to TRBJ1-5; D is possibly TRBD1 (5 bases). Between the trimmed V and J ends, which lost 8 bases and 7 bases, there was a span of 18 bases. CDR3 length equals 14 residues. The germline V gene has CDR1 MNHEY and CDR2 SVGAGI. Here the CDR3 DNA reads TGTGCCAGCCGTTCCGGAGGGGCGGAACAGCCCCAGCATTTT. Translation: CASRSGGAEQPQHF.

V usage is TRBV28 and J usage is TRBJ2-4; D is perhaps TRBD1 (5 bases). Germline CDR1 MDHEN, CDR2 SYDVKM. V gave up 7 bases and J gave up 0 bases, with 16 bases separating them. This CDR3 is built from 16 residues. This chain's CDR3 is CASTLGDRLAKNIQYF. DNA for the CDR3: TGTGCCAGCACCTTAGGAGACAGACTAGCCAAAAACATTCAGTACTTC.

The V call is TRBV4-3, the J call TRBJ1-4, with TRBD1 matching over 9 bases. V lost 4 bases, J lost 5 bases, and 5 bases stayed unmatched. There are 15 residues in the CDR3. Germline V lookup: CDR1 LGHNA, CDR2 YSLEER. The CDR3 coding sequence is TGCGCCAGCAGCCCACGGGACAGGGAGAATGAAAAACTGTTTTTT. As protein: CASSPRDRENEKLFF.

The rearrangement links TRBV11-3 to TRBJ2-6, with D possibly matching TRBD1 (5 bases). V was pared by 5 bases and J by 1 base, with 18 bases between. The CDR3 extends over 18 amino acids. CDR1 and CDR2 (germline): SGHNT, YENEEA. CDR3 bases: TGTGCCAGCAGCCCAGGGCCCGGAACCTCGTCTGGGGCCAACGTCCTGACTTTC. The encoded protein is CASSPGPGTSSGANVLTF.

The gene calls are TRBV4-1 and TRBJ2-1; 11 nucleotides agree with TRBD2. Germline trimming cut 5 bases from V and 5 bases from J; bases unmatched to any gene: 5. Germline CDR1 and CDR2: MGHRA and YSYEKL. This CDR3 comprises 15 residues. This chain's CDR3 is CASSGTSGTHNEQFF. Written as DNA, the CDR3 is TGCGCCAGCAGCGGGACTAGCGGTACTCACAATGAGCAGTTCTTC.